The clone carrying this TCR beta chain has at least ten counts. Its antigen is still unknown. This sample is part of a study of T cells in Graves' hyperthyroidism and ophthalmopathy. Study observations and caveats: Clonotypes that were expanded in thyroid above 0.001 mostly appeared in blood too.

Lactation, pregnancy, other autoimmune disease or uncontrolled infection led to exclusion of patients. Extraction of PBMCs used roughly 9.6 ml of fresh peripheral blood. This CDR3 comprises 13 residues. Germline CDR1 and CDR2: LGHDT and YNNKEL (reference sequence). The ends lost 6 bases at V and 6 bases at J; junction bases unmatched: 3. Amplification targeted TCR beta CDR3 regions from RNA transcripts. The HTBI set primed first-round TCR CDR3 RT-PCR. TCRdb reprocessed the multiplex PCR reads with MiXCR, giving one entry per CDR3 protein. The sample holds about 700,000 distinct CDR3 sequences, approximately 14% seen once.

This sequence joins TRBV3-1 and TRBJ2-5; 11 positions match TRBD2. Sequencing was carried out using blood. The TCR originated in a woman aged 18 to 35 with Graves' hyperthyroidism. The CDR3 DNA sequence: TGTGCCAGCAGGACTAGCGGGATTAAGACCCAGTACTTC. This gives the protein CASRTSGIKTQYF.